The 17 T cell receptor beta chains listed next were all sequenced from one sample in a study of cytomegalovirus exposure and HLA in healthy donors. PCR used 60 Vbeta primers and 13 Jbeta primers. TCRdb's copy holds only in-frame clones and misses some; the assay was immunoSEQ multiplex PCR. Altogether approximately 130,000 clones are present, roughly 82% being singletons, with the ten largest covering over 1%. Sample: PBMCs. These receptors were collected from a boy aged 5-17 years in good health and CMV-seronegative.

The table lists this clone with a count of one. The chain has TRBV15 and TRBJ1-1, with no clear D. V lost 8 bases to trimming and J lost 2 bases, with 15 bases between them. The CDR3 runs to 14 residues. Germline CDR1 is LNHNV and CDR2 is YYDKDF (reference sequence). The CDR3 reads CATSVLGANTEAFF. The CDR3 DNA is TGTGCCACCTCGGTTCTAGGTGCTAACACTGAAGCTTTCTTT. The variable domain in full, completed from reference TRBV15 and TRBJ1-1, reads DAMVIQNPRYQVTQFGKPVTLSCSQTLNHNVMYWYQQKSSQAPKLLFHYYDKDFNNEADTPDNFQSRRPNTSFCFLDIRSPGLGDTAMYLCATSVLGANTEAFFGQGTRLTVV.

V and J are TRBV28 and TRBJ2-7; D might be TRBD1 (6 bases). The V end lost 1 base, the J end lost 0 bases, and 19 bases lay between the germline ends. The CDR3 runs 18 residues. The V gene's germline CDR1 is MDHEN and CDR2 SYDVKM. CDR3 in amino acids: CASSLSLSDSAFSYEQYF. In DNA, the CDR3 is TGTGCCAGCAGTTTATCCCTATCGGACAGCGCGTTCTCCTACGAGCAGTACTTC.

DNA for the CDR3: TGCGCCAGCAGCTTCGACACCTCTGGAAACACCATATATTTT. This codes for CASSFDTSGNTIYF. The V and J genes are TRBV5-1 and TRBJ1-3; D is unclear. The V gene's germline CDR1 is SGHRS and CDR2 YFSETQ. This CDR3 is 14 amino acids long. V lost 2 bases and J lost 0, with 6 bases in between.

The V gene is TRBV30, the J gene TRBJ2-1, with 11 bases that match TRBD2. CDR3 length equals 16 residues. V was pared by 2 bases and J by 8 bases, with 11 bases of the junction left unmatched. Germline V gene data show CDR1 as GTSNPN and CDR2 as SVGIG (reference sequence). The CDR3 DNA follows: TGTGCCTGGAGTCCCCCGACTAGCGGGAAGTTCTATGAGCAGTTCTTC. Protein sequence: CAWSPPTSGKFYEQFF.

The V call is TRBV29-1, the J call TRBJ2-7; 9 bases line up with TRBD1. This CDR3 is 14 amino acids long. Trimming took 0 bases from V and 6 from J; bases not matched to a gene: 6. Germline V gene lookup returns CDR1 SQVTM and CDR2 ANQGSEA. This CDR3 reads CSVEETGGSGEQYF. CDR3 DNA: TGCAGCGTTGAAGAGACAGGGGGATCGGGCGAGCAGTACTTC.

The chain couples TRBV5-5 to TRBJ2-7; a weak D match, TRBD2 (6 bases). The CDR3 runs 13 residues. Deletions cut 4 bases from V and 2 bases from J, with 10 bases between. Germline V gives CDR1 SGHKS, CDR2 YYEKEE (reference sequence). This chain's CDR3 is CASSPGGAYEQYF. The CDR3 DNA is TGTGCCAGCAGCCCGGGCGGGGCCTACGAGCAGTACTTC.

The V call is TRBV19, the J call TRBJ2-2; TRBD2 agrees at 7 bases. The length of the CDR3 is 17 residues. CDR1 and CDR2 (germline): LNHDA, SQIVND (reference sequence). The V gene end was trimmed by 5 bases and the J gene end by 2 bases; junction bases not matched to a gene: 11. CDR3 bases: TGTGCCAGTAGTCCAATCCCGGGACTACGAAACACCGGGGAGCTGTTTTTT. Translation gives CASSPIPGLRNTGELFF.

CDR3: CASSLGQGAKQPQHF. CDR3 nucleotide sequence: TGTGCCAGCAGTCTGGGACAGGGGGCTAAACAGCCCCAGCATTTT. This chain uses TRBV2 with TRBJ1-5, with TRBD1 identical over 12 bases. Germline CDR1 SNHLY, CDR2 FYNNEI. With 5 bases clipped from V and 7 bases from J, the junction kept 6 bases outside the gene matches. The CDR3 is made up of 15 amino acids. Together with reference TRBV2 and TRBJ1-5, the CDR3 gives the full variable domain: EPEVTQTPSHQVTQMGQEVILRCVPISNHLYFYWYRQILGQKVEFLVSFYNNEISEKSEIFDDQFSVERPDGSNFTLKIRSTKLEDSAMYFCASSLGQGAKQPQHFGDGTRLSIL.

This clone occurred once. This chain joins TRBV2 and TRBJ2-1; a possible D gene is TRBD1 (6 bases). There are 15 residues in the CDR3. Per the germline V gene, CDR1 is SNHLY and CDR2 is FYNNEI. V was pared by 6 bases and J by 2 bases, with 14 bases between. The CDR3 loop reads CASSPDSRAYNEQFF. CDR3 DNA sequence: TGTGCCAGCAGCCCGGACAGTCGGGCCTACAATGAGCAGTTCTTC.

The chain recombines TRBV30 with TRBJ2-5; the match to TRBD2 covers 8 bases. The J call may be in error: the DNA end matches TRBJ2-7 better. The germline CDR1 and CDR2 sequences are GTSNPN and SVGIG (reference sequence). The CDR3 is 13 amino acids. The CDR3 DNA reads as TGTGCCTGGGCCTCGGCGGGAGGCTACGAGCAGTACTTC. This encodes CAWASAGGYEQYF.

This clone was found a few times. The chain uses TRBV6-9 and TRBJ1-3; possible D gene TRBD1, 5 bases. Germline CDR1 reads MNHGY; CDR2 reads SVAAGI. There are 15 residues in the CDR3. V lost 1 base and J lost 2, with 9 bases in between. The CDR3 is CASSYLGGPGNTIYF. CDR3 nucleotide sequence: TGTGCCAGCAGTTATTTGGGGGGTCCTGGAAACACCATATATTTT.

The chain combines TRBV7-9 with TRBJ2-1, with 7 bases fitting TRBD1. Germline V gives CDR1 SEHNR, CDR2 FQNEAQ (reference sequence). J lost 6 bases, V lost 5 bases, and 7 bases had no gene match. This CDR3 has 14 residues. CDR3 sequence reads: CASSDFRDSNEQFF. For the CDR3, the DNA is TGTGCCAGCAGCGACTTCCGGGACAGCAATGAGCAGTTCTTC.

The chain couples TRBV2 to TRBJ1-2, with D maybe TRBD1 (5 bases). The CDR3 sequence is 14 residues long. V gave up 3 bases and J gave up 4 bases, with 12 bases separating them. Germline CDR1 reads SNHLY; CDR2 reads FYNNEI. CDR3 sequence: CASSEIGGSYGYTF. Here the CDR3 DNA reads TGTGCCAGCAGTGAGATTGGGGGGAGCTATGGCTACACCTTC.

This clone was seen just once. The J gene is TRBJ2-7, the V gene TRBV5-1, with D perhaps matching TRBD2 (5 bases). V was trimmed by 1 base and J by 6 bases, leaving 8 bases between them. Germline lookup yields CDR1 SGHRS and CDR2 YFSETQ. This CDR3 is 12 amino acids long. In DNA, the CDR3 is TGCGCCAGCAGCTTGTACGGGGTCGAGCAGTACTTC. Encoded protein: CASSLYGVEQYF.

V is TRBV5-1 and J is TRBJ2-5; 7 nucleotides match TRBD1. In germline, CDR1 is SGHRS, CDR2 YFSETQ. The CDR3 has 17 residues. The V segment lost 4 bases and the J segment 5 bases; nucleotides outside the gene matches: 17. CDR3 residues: CASSGGPQGLRGETQYF. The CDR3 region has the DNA TGCGCCAGCAGCGGGGGTCCACAGGGGCTTCGCGGGGAGACCCAGTACTTC.

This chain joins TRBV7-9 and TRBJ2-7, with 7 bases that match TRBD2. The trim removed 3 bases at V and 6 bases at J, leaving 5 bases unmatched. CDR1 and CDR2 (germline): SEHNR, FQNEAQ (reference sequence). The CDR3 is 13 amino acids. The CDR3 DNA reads TGTGCCAGCAGCTTTGGGGGGGGAATCGAGCAGTACTTC. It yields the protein CASSFGGGIEQYF.

CDR3: CASSLGTGATEAFF. CDR3 nucleotides: TGTGCCAGCAGCTTAGGGACAGGGGCCACTGAAGCTTTCTTT. The rearrangement links TRBV5-8 to TRBJ1-1; 10 positions agree with TRBD1. CDR1 and CDR2 from the germline V gene are SGHTS and YDEGEE. After removal of 2 bases from V and 4 bases from J, the junction contained 2 bases not matched to a gene. This CDR3 is built from 14 residues.